Sequencing of this T cell receptor beta chain was carried out in a study of response to subunit inactivated influenza vaccine. Broader study findings: The authors suggested that every seasonal influenza vaccination recruits few new T cells.

TCRdb re-derived calls from the RT-PCR reads in MiXCR, one entry per CDR3 protein. The sample holds about 800,000 distinct CDR3 sequences; about 20% are singletons and the top ten take roughly a tenth. Of note for this clonotype: The antigen remains undetermined.

Germline V CDR1 and CDR2: DFQATT, SNEGSKA (reference sequence). V was cut by 2 bases and J by 0 bases, with 8 bases left in between. The CDR3 contains 14 residues. The material was PBMCs from blood, obtained roughly 5 days after vaccination. This chain uses TRBV20-1 with TRBJ2-4; unclear D gene. This TCR was sampled from a man aged 50-60 years who received an inactivated influenza vaccine. The CDR3 is CSARPNLAKNIQYF. Here the CDR3 DNA reads TGCAGTGCTAGACCAAACCTAGCCAAAAACATTCAGTACTTC.